What follows is one T cell receptor beta chain and its context. The antigen remains unidentified. The sample is drawn from a study of cytomegalovirus exposure and HLA in healthy donors. Study information: Samples from HLA-typed donors yielded 85 million to 95 million unique TCRs in an early data release.

The PCR made use of 60 Vbeta and 13 Jbeta primers. Assay: immunoSEQ multiplex PCR; the TCRdb copy retains only in-frame clones and omits some. The top ten hold 3% of the sample, which has some 65,000 clones, around 73% seen once. The CDR3 covers 16 residues. From germline, CDR1 is MGHDK and CDR2 SYGVNS. V gave up 3 bases and J gave up 0 bases, with 13 bases separating them. Findings and limits, study-wide: An analysis done earlier found most TCR beta V segments productive about 90% or about 30% of the time. In a later analysis, V- and J-gene trimming of beta chains associated with a DCLRE1C missense variant, replicated independently.

The sample taken for sequencing was PBMCs. The chain combines TRBV25-1 with TRBJ2-3; D is unresolved. The sequence was collected from a girl aged 5 to 17 in good health and CMV-seropositive. For the CDR3, the DNA is TGTGCCAGCAGTGATGGGTTGGGCACTAGCACAGATACGCAGTATTTT. This encodes CASSDGLGTSTDTQYF.